This TCR beta chain is drawn from a study of T cells of healthy individuals. TCRdb used MiXCR to reprocess the 5' RACE reads, holding one entry per CDR3 protein. The profile shows 95,000 to 100,000 distinct CDR3 sequences, approximately 15% of them singletons. The CDR3 is made up of 16 amino acids. Deletions cut 6 bases from V and 4 bases from J, with 20 bases between. Germline V lookup: CDR1 MRHNA, CDR2 SNTAGT. The chain uses TRBV6-4 and TRBJ2-3; tentative D call: TRBD2 (7 bases). The clonotype comes from a human donor in good health. The CDR3 region has the DNA TGTGCCAGCAGCCCCCCGGTGCGGGGGCGGGCAGATACGCAGTATTTT. Translation: CASSPPVRGRADTQYF.